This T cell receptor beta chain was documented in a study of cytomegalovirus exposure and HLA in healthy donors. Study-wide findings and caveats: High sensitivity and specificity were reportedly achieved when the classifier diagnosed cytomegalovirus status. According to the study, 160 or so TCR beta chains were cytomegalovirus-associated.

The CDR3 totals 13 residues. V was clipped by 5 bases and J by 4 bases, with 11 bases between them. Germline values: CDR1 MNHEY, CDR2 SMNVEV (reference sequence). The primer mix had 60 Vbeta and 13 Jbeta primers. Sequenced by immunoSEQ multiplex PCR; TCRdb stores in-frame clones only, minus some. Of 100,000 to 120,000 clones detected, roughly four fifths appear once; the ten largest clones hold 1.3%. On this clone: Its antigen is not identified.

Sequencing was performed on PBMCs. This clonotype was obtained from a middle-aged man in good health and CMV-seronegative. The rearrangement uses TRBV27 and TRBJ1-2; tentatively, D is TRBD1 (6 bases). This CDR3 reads CASSGGPGYGYTF. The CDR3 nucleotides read TGTGCCAGCAGTGGGGGCCCCGGCTATGGCTACACCTTC.